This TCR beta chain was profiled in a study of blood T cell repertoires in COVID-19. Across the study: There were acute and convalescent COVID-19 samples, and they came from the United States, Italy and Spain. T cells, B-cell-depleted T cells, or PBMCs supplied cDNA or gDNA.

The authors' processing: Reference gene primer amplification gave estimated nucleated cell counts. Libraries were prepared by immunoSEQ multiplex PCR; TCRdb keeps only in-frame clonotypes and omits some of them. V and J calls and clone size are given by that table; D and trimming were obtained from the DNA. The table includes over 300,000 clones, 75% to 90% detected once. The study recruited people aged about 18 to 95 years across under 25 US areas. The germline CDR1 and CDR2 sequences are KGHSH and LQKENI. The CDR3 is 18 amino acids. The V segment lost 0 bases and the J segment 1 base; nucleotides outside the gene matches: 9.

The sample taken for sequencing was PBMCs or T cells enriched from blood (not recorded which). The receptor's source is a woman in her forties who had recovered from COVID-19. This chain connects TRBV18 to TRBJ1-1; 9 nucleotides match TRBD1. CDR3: CASSPPTSTGGKNTEAFF. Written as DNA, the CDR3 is TGTGCCAGCTCACCACCGACATCGACAGGGGGTAAGAACACTGAAGCTTTCTTT.